The clone carrying this TCR beta chain was picked up a small number of times. The sample is drawn from a study of blood T cell repertoires in COVID-19. As originally analysed: Amplified reference gene primers provided the basis for estimating nucleated cell counts. The assay was immunoSEQ multiplex PCR, and TCRdb's table has in-frame clones only and misses some. V and J calls and clone size are as listed in that table; D and trimming were resolved from the DNA. The sample yields tens of thousands of clones, about 85% seen once. Germline V CDR1 and CDR2: LGHDT, YNNKEL (reference sequence). V was cut by 3 bases and J by 0 bases, with 5 bases left in between. The CDR3 is 13 residues long.

The receptor comes from an elderly man with active or convalescent COVID-19. Sequenced material: peripheral blood. This chain links TRBV3-1 (or the pseudogene TRBV3-2) with TRBJ1-1; D is unresolved. CDR3 in amino acids: CASSQNMNTEAFF. The CDR3 DNA reads TGTGCCAGCAGCCAGAACATGAACACTGAAGCTTTCTTT.